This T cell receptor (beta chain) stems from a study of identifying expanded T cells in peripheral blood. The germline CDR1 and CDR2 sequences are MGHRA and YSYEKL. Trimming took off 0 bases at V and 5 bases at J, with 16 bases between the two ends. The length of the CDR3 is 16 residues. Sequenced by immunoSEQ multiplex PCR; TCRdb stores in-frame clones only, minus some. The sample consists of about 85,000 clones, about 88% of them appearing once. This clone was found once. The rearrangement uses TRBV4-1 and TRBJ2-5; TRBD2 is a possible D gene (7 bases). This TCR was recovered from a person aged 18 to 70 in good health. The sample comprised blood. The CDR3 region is CASSQDRGGAPETQYF. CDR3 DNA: TGCGCCAGCAGCCAAGATCGAGGGGGGGCCCCGGAGACCCAGTACTTC.